This TCR beta chain was recorded in a study of cytomegalovirus exposure and HLA in healthy donors. Study-level findings and limits: The study recorded fewer than 200 TCR beta chains that were cytomegalovirus-associated.

J lost 2 bases, V lost 6 bases, and 5 bases had no gene match. The CDR3 is 14 amino acids. From germline, CDR1 is MDHEN and CDR2 SYDVKM. The PCR employed 60 Vbeta primers together with 13 Jbeta primers. Method: immunoSEQ multiplex PCR; TCRdb's copy keeps in-frame clones and lacks some. Recorded for this sample: 150,000 or so clones. Note on this clone: Its matching antigen is unknown.

The receptor was derived from a woman aged 40 to 50 in good health and CMV-seropositive. The specimen sequenced was PBMCs. The chain employs TRBV28 and TRBJ1-1, with TRBD1 identical over 8 bases. The CDR3 sequence: CASRPGTGNTEAFF. In nucleotides, the CDR3 is TGTGCCAGCAGACCCGGGACAGGTAACACTGAAGCTTTCTTT. The full variable domain, its missing parts supplied by reference TRBV28 and TRBJ1-1, is DVKVTQSSRYLVKRTGEKVFLECVQDMDHENMFWYRQDPGLGLRLIYFSYDVKMKEKGDIPEGYSVSREKKERFSLILESASTNQTSMYLCASRPGTGNTEAFFGQGTRLTVV.